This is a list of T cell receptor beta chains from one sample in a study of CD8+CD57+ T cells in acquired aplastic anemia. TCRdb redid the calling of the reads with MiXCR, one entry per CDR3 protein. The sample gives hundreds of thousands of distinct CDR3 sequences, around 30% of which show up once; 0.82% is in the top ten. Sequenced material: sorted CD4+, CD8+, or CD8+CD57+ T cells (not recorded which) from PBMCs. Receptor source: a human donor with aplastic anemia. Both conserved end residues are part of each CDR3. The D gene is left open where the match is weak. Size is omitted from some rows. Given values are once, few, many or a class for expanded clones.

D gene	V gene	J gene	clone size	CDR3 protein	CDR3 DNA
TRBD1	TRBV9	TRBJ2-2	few	CASSVTGVSTGELFF	TGTGCCAGCAGCGTAACAGGGGTTAGCACCGGGGAGCTGTTTTTT
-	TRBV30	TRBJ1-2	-	CAWDQVGSGGYTF	TGTGCCTGGGACCAGGTGGGTTCTGGTGGCTACACCTTC
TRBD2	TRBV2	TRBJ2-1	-	CSSSGTSSSYNEQFF	TGTTCCAGCAGCGGGACGTCTAGCTCCTACAATGAGCAGTTCTTC
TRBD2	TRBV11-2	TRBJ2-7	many	CASSLSSGRAEQYF	TGTGCCAGCAGCTTATCTAGCGGGAGGGCCGAGCAGTACTTC
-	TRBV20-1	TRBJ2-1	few	CSAAQGRSSYNEQFF	TGCAGTGCGGCCCAGGGAAGAAGCTCCTACAATGAGCAGTTCTTC
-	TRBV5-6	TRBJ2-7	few	CASSSRRSREQYF	TGTGCCAGCAGCTCCCGACGTTCTCGGGAGCAGTACTTC
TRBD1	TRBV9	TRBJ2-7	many	CASSAFQQGVNEQYF	TGTGCCAGCAGCGCTTTCCAACAGGGGGTGAACGAGCAGTACTTC
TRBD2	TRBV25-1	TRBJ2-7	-	CASIGGTSYEQYF	TGTGCTAGCATCGGGGGGACCTCCTACGAGCAGTACTTC
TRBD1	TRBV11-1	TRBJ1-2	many	CASSSRTGSYGYGYTF	TGTGCCAGCAGCTCGCGGACAGGGAGCTATGGCTATGGCTACACCTTC
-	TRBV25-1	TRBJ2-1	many	CASRAHSAYNEQFF	TGTGCCAGCAGGGCCCACTCGGCCTACAATGAGCAGTTCTTC
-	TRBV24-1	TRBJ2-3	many	CATSDNRGAWDTQYF	TGTGCCACCAGTGATAATCGGGGGGCCTGGGATACGCAGTATTTT
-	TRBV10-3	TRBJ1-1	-	CASRVAGATEAFF	TGTGCCAGCAGAGTAGCGGGGGCCACTGAAGCTTTCTTT
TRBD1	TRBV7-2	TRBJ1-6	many	CASSWDRGNSPLHF	TGTGCCAGCAGCTGGGACAGGGGGAATTCACCCCTCCACTTT
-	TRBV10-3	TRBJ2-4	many	CAISDSSSESTKNIQYF	TGTGCCATCAGTGACTCGAGTAGCGAGTCAACCAAAAACATTCAGTACTTC
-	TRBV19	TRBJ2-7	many	CASSKGVLPPYHEQYF	TGTGCCAGTAGCAAGGGGGTTCTCCCTCCATACCACGAGCAGTACTTC
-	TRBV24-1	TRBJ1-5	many	CATASGINQPQHF	TGTGCCACCGCATCAGGGATCAATCAGCCCCAGCATTTT
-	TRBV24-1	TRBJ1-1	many	CATSVGSEAFF	TGTGCCACCTCGGTAGGTTCTGAAGCTTTCTTT
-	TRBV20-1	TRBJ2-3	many	CSASGGLSTDTQYF	TGCAGTGCTAGCGGGGGCCTTAGCACAGATACGCAGTATTTT
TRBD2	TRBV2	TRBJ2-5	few	CASRASGSRETQYF	TGTGCCAGCAGAGCTAGCGGGAGCCGGGAGACCCAGTACTTC
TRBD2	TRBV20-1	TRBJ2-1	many	CSARVAGNNEQFF	TGCAGTGCTAGGGTAGCGGGAAACAATGAGCAGTTCTTC
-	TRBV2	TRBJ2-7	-	CASTWTDSYEQYF	TGTGCCAGCACTTGGACAGACTCCTACGAGCAGTACTTC
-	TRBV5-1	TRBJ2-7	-	CASAPDVGSYEQYF	TGCGCCAGCGCCCCGGACGTCGGGTCCTACGAGCAGTACTTC
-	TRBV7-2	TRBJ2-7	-	CASSSRLGGPYEQYF	TGTGCCAGCAGCTCAAGACTGGGGGGTCCCTACGAGCAGTACTTC
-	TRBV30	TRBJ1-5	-	CAWGFDQPQHF	TGTGCCTGGGGATTCGATCAGCCCCAGCATTTT
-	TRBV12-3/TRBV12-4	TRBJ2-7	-	CASSYFEGPYEQYF	TGTGCCAGCAGTTATTTCGAGGGGCCCTACGAGCAGTACTTC
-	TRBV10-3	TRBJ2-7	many	CAISVEEPSEQYF	TGTGCCATCAGTGTGGAGGAGCCTTCAGAGCAGTACTTC
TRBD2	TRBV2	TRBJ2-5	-	CASSGLLAGATETQYF	TGTGCCAGCAGTGGCCTACTAGCGGGAGCCACAGAGACCCAGTACTTC
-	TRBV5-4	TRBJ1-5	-	CASSLAFGGSGNQPQHF	TGTGCCAGCAGCTTGGCCTTTGGGGGTTCGGGCAATCAGCCCCAGCATTTT
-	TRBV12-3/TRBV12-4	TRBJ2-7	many	CASSFGRTYEQYF	TGTGCCAGCAGTTTCGGCCGAACCTACGAGCAGTACTTC
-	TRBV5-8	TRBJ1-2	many	CASSSWDLEYGYTF	TGTGCCAGCAGCTCTTGGGATTTGGAGTATGGCTACACCTTC
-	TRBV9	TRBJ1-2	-	CASRREGVFLDGYTF	TGTGCCAGCCGTCGAGAGGGGGTATTTCTAGATGGCTACACCTTC
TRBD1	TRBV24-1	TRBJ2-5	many	CATSDLGQGQETQYF	TGTGCCACCAGTGATTTGGGACAGGGCCAAGAGACCCAGTACTTC
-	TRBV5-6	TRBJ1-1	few	CASSLSGSHEAFF	TGTGCCAGCAGCCTATCCGGGTCTCATGAAGCTTTCTTT
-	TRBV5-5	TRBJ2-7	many	CASSAGDVSYEQYF	TGTGCCAGCAGCGCAGGGGACGTCTCCTACGAGCAGTACTTC
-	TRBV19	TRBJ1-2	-	CASSVKIEYGYTF	TGTGCCAGTAGTGTTAAAATCGAGTACGGCTACACCTTC
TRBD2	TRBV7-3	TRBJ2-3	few	CASSPRGSGSLADTQYF	TGTGCCAGCAGCCCCCGTGGTAGCGGGAGTTTGGCAGATACGCAGTATTTT
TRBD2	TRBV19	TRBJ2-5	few	CASSTGGRETQYF	TGTGCCAGTAGTACCGGGGGGAGGGAGACCCAGTACTTC
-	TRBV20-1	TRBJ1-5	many	CSGTEGGQPQHF	TGCAGTGGTACCGAAGGTGGTCAGCCCCAGCATTTT
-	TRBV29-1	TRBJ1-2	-	CSVEDPDRFYGYTF	TGCAGCGTTGAAGATCCGGACAGATTCTATGGCTACACCTTC
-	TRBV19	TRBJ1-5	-	CAWSEQDGQPQHF	TGTGCCTGGAGTGAACAGGACGGGCAGCCCCAGCATTTT
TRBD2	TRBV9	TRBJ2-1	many	CASSDGTTQFF	TGTGCCAGCAGCGACGGGACTACGCAGTTCTTC